This TCR beta chain was sequenced for a study of blood T cell repertoires in COVID-19. Overall study: In each case, the material was cDNA or gDNA derived from T cells, B-cell-depleted T cells, or PBMCs.

This clone has a single count. The CDR3 contains 14 residues. Germline loops: CDR1 LGHDT, CDR2 YNNKEL (reference sequence). The ends were cut back, 6 bases at V and 0 bases at J, with 11 bases in the middle. In the study's own analysis: The authors estimated nucleated cell counts from reference gene primer amplification. Profiled with immunoSEQ multiplex PCR; TCRdb holds only in-frame clones, not every one. That table furnishes V, J and clone size, whereas the DNA furnished D and trimming. The sample has 72,000 or so clones; roughly 91% are singletons. Sequenced sample: peripheral blood. The genes are TRBV3-1 (or the pseudogene TRBV3-2) and TRBJ1-1; tentatively, D is TRBD1 (6 bases). This clonotype was obtained from a man between 60 and 75 years old with acute or convalescent COVID-19. CDR3 DNA: TGTGCCAGCAGTAATCAGGGGATGAACACTGAAGCTTTCTTT. As protein: CASSNQGMNTEAFF.